This T cell receptor beta chain originates from a study of T cells in women clearing cervical HPV infection. The V gene end was trimmed by 7 bases and the J gene end by 2 bases; junction bases not matched to a gene: 4. Germline CDR1 and CDR2: SNHLY and FYNNEI. This CDR3 is built from 14 residues. For this clone: With the read ending 3 residues before the CDR3 end, the germline J gene is used to fill in that end.

The data were produced by immunoSEQ multiplex PCR, yet TCRdb's version contains in-frame clones alone and is incomplete. Here the sample table reports roughly 22,000 clones. This sequence was found in a woman between 18 and 70 years old with a cervical HPV16 infection that either progressed to CIN3+ or cleared (not recorded which). Sequencing used blood buffy coat. V is TRBV2 and J is TRBJ1-1; TRBD1 aligns across 10 bases. CDR3 DNA, as far as it was read: TGTGCCAGCAACCGGGACAGGGGAAACACTGAA. It encodes CASNRDRGNTE. In full, the CDR3 is CASNRDRGNTEAFF.